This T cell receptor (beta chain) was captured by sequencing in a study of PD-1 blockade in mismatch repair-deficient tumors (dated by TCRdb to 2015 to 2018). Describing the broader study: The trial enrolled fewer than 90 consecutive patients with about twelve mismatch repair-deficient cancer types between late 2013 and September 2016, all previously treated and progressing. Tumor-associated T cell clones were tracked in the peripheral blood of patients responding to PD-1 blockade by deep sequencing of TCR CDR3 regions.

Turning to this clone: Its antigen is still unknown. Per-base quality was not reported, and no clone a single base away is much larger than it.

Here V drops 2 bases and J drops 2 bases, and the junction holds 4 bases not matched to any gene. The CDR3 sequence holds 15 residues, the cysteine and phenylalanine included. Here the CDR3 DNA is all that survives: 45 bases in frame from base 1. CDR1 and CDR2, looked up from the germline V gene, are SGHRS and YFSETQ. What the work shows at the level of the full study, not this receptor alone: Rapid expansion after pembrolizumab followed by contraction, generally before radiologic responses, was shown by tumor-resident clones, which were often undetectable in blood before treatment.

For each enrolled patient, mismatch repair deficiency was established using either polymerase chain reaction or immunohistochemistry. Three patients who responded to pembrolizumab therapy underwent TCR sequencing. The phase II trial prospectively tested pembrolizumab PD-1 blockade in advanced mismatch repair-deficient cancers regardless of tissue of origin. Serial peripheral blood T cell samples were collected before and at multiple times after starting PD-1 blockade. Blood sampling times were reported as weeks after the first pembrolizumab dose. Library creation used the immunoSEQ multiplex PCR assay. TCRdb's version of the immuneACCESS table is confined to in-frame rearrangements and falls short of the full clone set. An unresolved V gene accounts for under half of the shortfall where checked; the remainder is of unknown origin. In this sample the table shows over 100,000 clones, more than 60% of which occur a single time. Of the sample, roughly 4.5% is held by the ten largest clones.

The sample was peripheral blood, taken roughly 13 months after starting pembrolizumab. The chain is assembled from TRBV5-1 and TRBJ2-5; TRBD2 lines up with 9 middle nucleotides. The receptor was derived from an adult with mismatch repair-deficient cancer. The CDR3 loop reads CASSLGGGGQETQYF. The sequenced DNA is TGCGCCAGCAGCTTAGGCGGGGGGGGTCAAGAGACCCAGTACTTC.